These 4 T cell receptor beta chains were sequenced from one sample in a study of cytomegalovirus exposure and HLA in healthy donors. It was with 60 Vbeta and 13 Jbeta primers that the PCR ran. The protocol was immunoSEQ multiplex PCR, while the TCRdb copy is restricted to in-frame clones and leaves out a portion. The sample records around 160,000 clones, about two thirds being singletons. The sequenced sample consisted of PBMCs. The receptors were gathered from a woman under 30 in good health and CMV-seropositive.

The chain uses TRBV2 and TRBJ1-4; D possibly corresponds to TRBD1 (6 bases). The CDR3 totals 15 residues. Per the germline V gene, CDR1 is SNHLY and CDR2 is FYNNEI. V was trimmed by 8 bases and J by 8 bases, leaving 21 bases between them. The CDR3 protein is CASRQEKARVEKLFF. CDR3 DNA sequence: TGTGCCAGCCGACAGGAAAAGGCCAGGGTCGAAAAACTGTTTTTT.

This chain connects TRBV5-6 to TRBJ2-2, with 7 nucleotides matching TRBD1. The trim removed 2 bases at V and 1 base at J, leaving 2 bases unmatched. This CDR3 contains 15 residues. Germline V gene data show CDR1 as SGHDT and CDR2 as YYEEEE. CDR3 sequence: CASSFDRENTGELFF. The CDR3 DNA follows: TGTGCCAGCAGCTTCGACAGGGAGAACACCGGGGAGCTGTTTTTT.

The chain links TRBV7-2 to TRBJ1-3, with no clear D. V lost 6 bases to trimming and J lost 0 bases, with 12 bases between them. The CDR3 covers 15 residues. CDR1 and CDR2 from the germline V gene are SGHTA and FQGNSA. The CDR3 protein is CASRLDGLSGNTIYF. CDR3 nucleotides: TGTGCCAGCAGACTGGACGGACTCTCTGGAAACACCATATATTTT.

The rearrangement uses TRBV10-3 and TRBJ2-1; 7 bases map to TRBD2. CDR3 length equals 16 residues. Germline V CDR1 and CDR2: ENHRY, SYGVKD. Trimming at V came to 2 bases and at J to 5 bases, leaving 9 bases not matched to a gene. This CDR3 is CAISEPLTGGDNEQFF. The CDR3 region has the DNA TGTGCCATCAGTGAGCCCCTAACGGGAGGAGACAATGAGCAGTTCTTC.